This is a list of T cell receptor beta chains from one sample in a study of OX40 agonist ivuxolimab in advanced cancers. Using immunoSEQ multiplex PCR, the repertoire was profiled, and TCRdb retains in-frame clones only, with some absent. The sample holds some 50,000 clones, around 90% seen once. The sequencing here drew on CD4+ or CD8+ T cells sorted from blood, taken in a trial of the OX40 agonist ivuxolimab. The receptors here all came from an adult with an advanced solid tumor such as melanoma, head and neck, liver or kidney cancer. The CDR3 runs from the conserved cysteine through the conserved F or W. A D gene is named only where the DNA matches it firmly. Not every row has a clone size; where given, it reads once, few, many or a size class.

D gene: NA
clone size: NA
V gene: TRBV11-2
J gene: TRBJ1-1
CDR3 protein: CASSARGVSEAFF
CDR3 DNA: TGTGCCAGCAGCGCCAGGGGAGTCTCTGAAGCTTTCTTT

D gene: NA
clone size: NA
V gene: TRBV19
J gene: TRBJ2-7
CDR3 protein: CASSMEGQFSEQYF
CDR3 DNA: TGTGCCAGTAGTATGGAGGGACAATTTTCCGAGCAGTACTTC

D gene: TRBD2
clone size: NA
V gene: TRBV27
J gene: TRBJ2-5
CDR3 protein: CAVGLARETQYF
CDR3 DNA: TGTGCCGTCGGACTAGCCAGAGAGACCCAGTACTTC

D gene: NA
clone size: NA
V gene: TRBV19
J gene: TRBJ1-5
CDR3 protein: CASSIDGQKNQPQHF
CDR3 DNA: TGTGCCAGTAGTATAGATGGACAGAAGAATCAGCCCCAGCATTTT

D gene: NA
clone size: NA
V gene: TRBV27
J gene: TRBJ2-1
CDR3 protein: CASTPLGGGNEQFF
CDR3 DNA: TGTGCCAGCACCCCCTTAGGAGGAGGCAATGAGCAGTTCTTC

D gene: TRBD1
clone size: few
V gene: TRBV15
J gene: TRBJ2-7
CDR3 protein: CATGDRGYEQYF
CDR3 DNA: TGTGCCACCGGCGACAGGGGATACGAGCAGTACTTC

D gene: NA
clone size: NA
V gene: TRBV4-1
J gene: TRBJ2-5
CDR3 protein: CASSQDWGKETQYF
CDR3 DNA: TGCGCCAGCAGCCAAGATTGGGGAAAGGAGACCCAGTACTTC

D gene: TRBD1
clone size: NA
V gene: TRBV7-9
J gene: TRBJ2-1
CDR3 protein: CASSLRQGGNEQFF
CDR3 DNA: TGTGCCAGCAGCTTACGACAGGGCGGCAATGAGCAGTTCTTC

D gene: NA
clone size: NA
V gene: TRBV4-1
J gene: TRBJ1-1
CDR3 protein: CASSSYTEAFF
CDR3 DNA: TGCGCCAGCAGCTCATACACTGAAGCTTTCTTT

D gene: TRBD2
clone size: NA
V gene: TRBV4-1
J gene: TRBJ2-7
CDR3 protein: CASSQEMTSVFSYEQYF
CDR3 DNA: TGCGCCAGCAGCCAAGAAATGACTAGCGTATTCTCCTACGAGCAGTACTTC

D gene: TRBD2
clone size: few
V gene: TRBV5-6
J gene: TRBJ2-7
CDR3 protein: CASSPGAGGIYEQYF
CDR3 DNA: TGTGCCAGCAGTCCGGGCGCGGGGGGCATATACGAGCAGTACTTC